A single sample is the source of the 23 T cell receptor beta chains below, sequenced in a study of PD-L1 blockade in urothelial cancer. Method: immunoSEQ multiplex PCR; TCRdb's copy keeps in-frame clones and lacks some. The table has about 74,000 clones, 85% to 90% seen once. Stated time point: pretreatment peripheral blood. Here the sequenced sample was PBMCs, taken around atezolizumab (anti-PD-L1) treatment. These receptors were taken from a man aged 65 to 85 with urothelial cancer.

The chain is built from TRBV28 and TRBJ2-7; 7 bases fit TRBD2. CDR1 MDHEN and CDR2 SYDVKM come from the germline V gene. The CDR3 loop spans 14 amino acids. V was pared by 1 base and J by 7 bases, with 7 bases of the junction left unmatched. In DNA, the CDR3 is TGTGCCAGCAGTTTATCGGGCGGGAGTTGTGAGCAGTACTTC. It encodes CASSLSGGSCEQYF.

The chain links TRBV5-1 to TRBJ2-1; weak D call: TRBD2 (6 bases). Trimming left V 4 bases short and J 9 bases short, with 14 bases between. Germline lookup yields CDR1 SGHRS and CDR2 YFSETQ. The CDR3 totals 13 residues. The CDR3, as DNA: TGCGCCAGCAGCCCCCGGGGAGGCGGTGAGCAGTTCTTC. It specifies CASSPRGGGEQFF.

This chain joins TRBV6-4 and TRBJ2-1, with D possibly being TRBD2 (6 bases). CDR3 length: 12 residues. Per germline, CDR1 MRHNA and CDR2 SNTAGT. V lost 2 bases to trimming and J lost 8 bases, with 7 bases between them. In nucleotides, the CDR3 is TGTGCCAGCAGTGACGGGGGGTATGAGCAGTTCTTC. Translating it yields CASSDGGYEQFF.

The rearrangement joins TRBV21-1 to TRBJ2-1; TRBD2, the table's D call, lacks a check against the DNA. TRBV21-1 is labeled a pseudogene. This CDR3 comprises 16 residues. This CDR3 reads CATYDPTRPAYNEQFF. The CDR3 region has the DNA TGTGCCACCTATGATCCGACTAGGCCAGCCTACAATGAGCAGTTCTTC.

The V call is TRBV6-1, the J call TRBJ1-5; D is undetermined. Deletions cut 6 bases from V and 7 bases from J, with 10 bases between. Germline V lookup: CDR1 MNHNS, CDR2 SASEGT. The CDR3 runs 12 residues. The CDR3 region is CASRGSDQPQHF. The CDR3 DNA sequence: TGTGCCAGCAGGGGGAGCGACCAGCCCCAGCATTTT.

This clone was seen a single time. The rearrangement links TRBV6-5 to TRBJ2-7; D is perhaps TRBD2 (6 bases). The J call may be incorrect, as the DNA end agrees better with TRBJ2-5. Germline CDR1 and CDR2: MNHEY and SVGAGI. CDR3 length: 13 residues. Written as DNA, the CDR3 is TGTGCCAGCTCCAGGGACTGGAAAGAGACCCAGTACTTC. Amino acids: CASSRDWKETQYF.

This chain links TRBV5-1 with TRBJ2-6; no definite D call. Germline assignment: CDR1 SGHRS and CDR2 YFSETQ. With 4 bases removed from V and 2 bases from J, the gap between germline ends came to 7 bases. The CDR3 consists of 14 residues. As DNA, the CDR3 is TGCGCCAGCAGCCGGGTTGCTGGGGCCAACGTCCTGACTTTC. Its translation is CASSRVAGANVLTF.

The V call is TRBV5-1, the J call TRBJ2-5, with D possibly TRBD1 on 7 matching bases. Trimming pared 2 bases from V and 7 bases from J, leaving 15 bases between. The CDR3 has 14 residues. Germline CDR1 SGHRS, CDR2 YFSETQ. CDR3 coding DNA: TGCGCCAGCAGCTTCAGGGGGGAACGTGGGACCCAGTACTTC. This codes for CASSFRGERGTQYF.

This clone has a handful of counts. The V gene is TRBV6-1, the J gene TRBJ1-5, with D unclear. This CDR3 is 14 amino acids long. CDR1 is MNHNS and CDR2 is SASEGT in the germline V gene. Trimming shortened V by 7 bases and J by 0 bases, and 10 bases separated the two germline ends. CDR3 nucleotides: TGTGCCAGCAACCCGCGAGATAGCAATCAGCCCCAGCATTTT. Encoded protein: CASNPRDSNQPQHF.

The chain is built from TRBV27 and TRBJ2-7, with 13 nucleotides matching TRBD2. With V trimmed by 8 bases and J by 4 bases, 2 bases remained unmatched. The germline V gene has CDR1 MNHEY and CDR2 SMNVEV (reference sequence). CDR3 length equals 13 residues. CDR3 nucleotides: TGTGCCAGCGGACTAGCGGGAGATTACGAGCAGTACTTC. It encodes CASGLAGDYEQYF.

J is TRBJ2-5 and V is TRBV19, with 13 bases that match TRBD2. This CDR3 has 16 residues. Germline CDR1 and CDR2: LNHDA and SQIVND (reference sequence). The junction had 6 bases not matched to a gene; V was cut back by 3 bases and J by 5 bases. The chain's CDR3 is CASSIRGLAGFETQYF. The DNA of the CDR3 is TGTGCCAGTAGTATTAGGGGACTAGCGGGATTTGAGACCCAGTACTTC. The entire variable domain, with the rest obtained from reference TRBV19 and TRBJ2-5, is as follows: DGGITQSPKYLFRKEGQNVTLSCEQNLNHDAMYWYRQDPGQGLRLIYYSQIVNDFQKGDIAEGYSVSREKKESFPLTVTSAQKNPTAFYLCASSIRGLAGFETQYFGPGTRLLVL.

This chain joins TRBV28 and TRBJ1-1; a weak D match, TRBD1 (6 bases). Germline-derived CDR1 and CDR2 are MDHEN and SYDVKM. The V end lost 6 bases, the J end lost 4 bases, and 18 bases lay between the germline ends. The CDR3 length is 15 residues. The CDR3 sequence: CASSRDRSPGTEAFF. DNA of the CDR3: TGTGCCAGCAGCCGTGACAGGTCACCGGGCACTGAAGCTTTCTTT.

V usage is TRBV2 and J usage is TRBJ2-4; TRBD2 aligns across 7 bases. Germline V gives CDR1 SNHLY, CDR2 FYNNEI. The J segment lost 8 bases and the V segment lost 7 bases, leaving 5 bases of the junction unmatched. The CDR3 sequence is 12 residues long. The CDR3 sequence: CASNLREDIQYF. DNA of the CDR3: TGTGCCAGCAACCTCCGGGAGGACATTCAGTACTTC.

V and J are TRBV5-1 and TRBJ2-2; no reliable D call. The V gene's germline CDR1 is SGHRS and CDR2 YFSETQ. There are 13 residues in the CDR3. The V end was cut by 2 bases, the J end by 4 bases, with 6 bases between. The CDR3 sequence: CASSLLSTGELFF. The CDR3 nucleotides are TGCGCCAGCAGCTTACTGAGCACCGGGGAGCTGTTTTTT.

V and J are TRBV5-4 and TRBJ2-7, with D possibly matching TRBD2 (6 bases). V was shortened by 0 bases and J by 3 bases, with 13 bases between the two germline ends. This CDR3 spans 15 amino acids. In germline, CDR1 is SGHNT, CDR2 YYREEE (reference sequence). The CDR3 region is CASSLVRSGRYEQYF. The CDR3 nucleotides read TGTGCCAGCAGCTTGGTTCGGAGCGGGCGCTACGAGCAGTACTTC.

This clone appeared a single time. The chain combines TRBV10-2 with TRBJ1-1; 7 bases match TRBD1. From germline, CDR1 is WSHSY and CDR2 SAAADI. V was clipped by 3 bases and J by 4 bases; unmatched bases: 8. This CDR3 region has 15 residues. CDR3 DNA: TGCGCCAGCAGTGATCACAGGGGTCGAGTCACTGAAGCTTTCTTT. This encodes CASSDHRGRVTEAFF.

The rearrangement links TRBV28 to TRBJ1-4, with TRBD1 matching over 8 bases. This CDR3 has 15 residues. The germline V gene has CDR1 MDHEN and CDR2 SYDVKM. V dropped 6 bases and J dropped 7; count of bases not matched to a gene: 10. The CDR3 reads CASRSPTGAGEKLFF. For the CDR3, the DNA is TGTGCCAGCAGGAGTCCGACAGGGGCCGGTGAAAAACTGTTTTTT.

This chain joins TRBV5-1 and TRBJ2-7, with D possibly TRBD1 on 7 matching bases. The ends were cut back, 0 bases at V and 2 bases at J, with 12 bases in the middle. The CDR3 runs 15 residues. The germline V gene encodes CDR1 SGHRS and CDR2 YFSETQ. CDR3 region: CASSLVAGGTYEQYF. As DNA, the CDR3 is TGCGCCAGCAGCTTGGTGGCAGGGGGGACCTACGAGCAGTACTTC.

V is TRBV11-2 and J is TRBJ2-5; 10 positions match TRBD1. The CDR3 extends over 15 amino acids. V gave up 4 bases and J gave up 2 bases; unmatched junction bases: 4. Germline-derived CDR1 and CDR2 are SGHAT and FQNNGV. CDR3: CASSSDRGRQETQYF. CDR3 nucleotide sequence: TGTGCCAGCAGCTCAGACAGGGGGCGTCAAGAGACCCAGTACTTC.

The chain links TRBV9 to TRBJ1-1; D gene unclear. The CDR3 covers 15 residues. Trimming removed 0 bases from V and 0 bases from J, with 9 bases in between. Germline-derived CDR1 and CDR2 are SGDLS and YYNGEE. The CDR3 here is CASSVEEALNTEAFF. The DNA of the CDR3 is TGTGCCAGCAGCGTAGAGGAGGCTCTGAACACTGAAGCTTTCTTT.

This clone was observed a handful of times. For the CDR3, the DNA is TGTGCCAGCGGCATTCTCGGACTAAGCCCTGAGCAGTTCTTC. Amino acids: CASGILGLSPEQFF. This chain uses TRBV27 with TRBJ2-1; a possible D gene is TRBD2 (6 bases). The germline V gene has CDR1 MNHEY and CDR2 SMNVEV (reference sequence). The CDR3 is 14 amino acids. V was clipped by 8 bases and J by 9 bases, with 20 bases between them.

As DNA, the CDR3 is TGTGCCAGCAATCGAGACAGACATGTCTGGGCCAACGTCCTGACTTTC. This encodes CASNRDRHVWANVLTF. The chain combines TRBV2 with TRBJ2-6; the D gene is possibly TRBD1 (5 bases). CDR3 length equals 16 residues. Trimming stripped 7 bases from V and 5 bases from J, with 18 bases between. The V gene's germline CDR1 is SNHLY and CDR2 FYNNEI.

The rearrangement links TRBV28 to TRBJ1-1; weak D call: TRBD1 (5 bases). The CDR3 has 15 residues. Germline V CDR1 and CDR2: MDHEN, SYDVKM. With 2 bases removed from V and 3 bases from J, the gap between germline ends came to 13 bases. The CDR3 DNA reads TGTGCCAGCAGTTTACCAAACAGGATAGACACTGAAGCTTTCTTT. This sequence encodes CASSLPNRIDTEAFF.